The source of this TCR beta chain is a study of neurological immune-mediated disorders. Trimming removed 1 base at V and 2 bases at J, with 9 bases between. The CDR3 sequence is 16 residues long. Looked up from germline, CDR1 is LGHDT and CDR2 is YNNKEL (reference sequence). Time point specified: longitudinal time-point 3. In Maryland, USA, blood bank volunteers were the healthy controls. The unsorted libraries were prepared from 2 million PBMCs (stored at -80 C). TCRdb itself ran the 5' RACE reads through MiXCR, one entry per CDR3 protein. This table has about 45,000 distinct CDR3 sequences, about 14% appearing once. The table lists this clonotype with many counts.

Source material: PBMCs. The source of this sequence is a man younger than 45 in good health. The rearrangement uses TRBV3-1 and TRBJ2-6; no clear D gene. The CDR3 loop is CASSQAPGTGANVLTF. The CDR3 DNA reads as TGTGCCAGCAGCCAAGCACCTGGAACTGGGGCCAACGTCCTGACTTTC.